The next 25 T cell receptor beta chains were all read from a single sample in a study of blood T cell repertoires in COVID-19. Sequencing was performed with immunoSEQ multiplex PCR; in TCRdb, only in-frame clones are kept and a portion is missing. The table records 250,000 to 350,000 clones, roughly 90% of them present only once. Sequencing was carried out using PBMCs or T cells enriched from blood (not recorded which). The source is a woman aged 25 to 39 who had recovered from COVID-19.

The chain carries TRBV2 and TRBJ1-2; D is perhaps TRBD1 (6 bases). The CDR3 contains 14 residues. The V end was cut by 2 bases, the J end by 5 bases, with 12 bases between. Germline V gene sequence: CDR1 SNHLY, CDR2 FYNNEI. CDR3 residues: CASSESNRDYGYTF. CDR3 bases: TGTGCCAGCAGTGAATCCAACAGGGATTATGGCTACACCTTC.

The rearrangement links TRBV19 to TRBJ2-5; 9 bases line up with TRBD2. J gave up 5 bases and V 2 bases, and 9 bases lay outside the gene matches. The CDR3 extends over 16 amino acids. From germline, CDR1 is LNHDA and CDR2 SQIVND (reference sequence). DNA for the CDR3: TGTGCCAGTAGTATAATCGGACTAGCGAGAGGGGAGACCCAGTACTTC. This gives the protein CASSIIGLARGETQYF.

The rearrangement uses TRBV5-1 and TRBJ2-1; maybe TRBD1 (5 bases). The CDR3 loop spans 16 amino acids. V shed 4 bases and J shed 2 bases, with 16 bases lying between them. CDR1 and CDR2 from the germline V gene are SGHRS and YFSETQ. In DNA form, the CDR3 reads TGCGCCAGCAGCCCGATAAGACAGACCACCTACAATGAGCAGTTCTTC. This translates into CASSPIRQTTYNEQFF.

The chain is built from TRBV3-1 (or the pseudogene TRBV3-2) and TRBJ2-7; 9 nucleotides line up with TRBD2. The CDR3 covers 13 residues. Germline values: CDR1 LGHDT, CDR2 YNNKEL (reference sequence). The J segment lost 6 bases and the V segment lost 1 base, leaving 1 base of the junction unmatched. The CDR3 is CASSQGAGGEQYF. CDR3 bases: TGTGCCAGCAGCCAAGGAGCGGGGGGCGAGCAGTACTTC.

CDR3 residues: CASSLGWTSGSGELFF. In DNA form, the CDR3 reads TGCGCCAGCAGCTTGGGTTGGACTAGCGGATCCGGGGAGCTGTTTTTT. V gene TRBV5-1 combines with J gene TRBJ2-2, with 10 bases identical to TRBD2. Germline V lookup: CDR1 SGHRS, CDR2 YFSETQ. Losses at the gene ends were 0 bases for V and 6 bases for J; bases not matched to a gene: 5. The CDR3 extends over 16 amino acids.

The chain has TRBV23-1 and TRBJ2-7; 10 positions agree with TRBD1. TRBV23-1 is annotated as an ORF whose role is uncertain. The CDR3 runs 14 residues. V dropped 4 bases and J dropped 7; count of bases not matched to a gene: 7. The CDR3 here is CASSLGTGAVEQYF. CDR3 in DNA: TGCGCCAGCAGTCTCGGGACAGGGGCCGTAGAGCAGTACTTC.

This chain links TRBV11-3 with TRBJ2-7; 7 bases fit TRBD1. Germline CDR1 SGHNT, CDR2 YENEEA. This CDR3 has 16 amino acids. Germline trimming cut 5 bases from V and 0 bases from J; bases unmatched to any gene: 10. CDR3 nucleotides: TGTGCCAGCAGCCGCCTGGGGCAGGGGGACTCCTACGAGCAGTACTTC. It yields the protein CASSRLGQGDSYEQYF.

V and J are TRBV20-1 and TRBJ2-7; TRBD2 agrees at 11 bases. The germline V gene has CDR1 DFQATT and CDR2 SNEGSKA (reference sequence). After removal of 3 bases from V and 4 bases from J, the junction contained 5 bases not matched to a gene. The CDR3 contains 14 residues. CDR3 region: CSASPTSGAYEQYF. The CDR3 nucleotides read TGCAGTGCTAGTCCGACTAGCGGGGCTTACGAGCAGTACTTC.

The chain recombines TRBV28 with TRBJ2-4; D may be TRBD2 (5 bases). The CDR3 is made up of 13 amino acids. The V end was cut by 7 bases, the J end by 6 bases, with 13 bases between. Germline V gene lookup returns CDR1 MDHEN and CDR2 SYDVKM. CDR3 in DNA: TGTGCCAGCACCCCAGGTGGGAGAAACATTCAGTACTTC. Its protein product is CASTPGGRNIQYF. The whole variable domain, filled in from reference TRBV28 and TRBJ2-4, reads DVKVTQSSRYLVKRTGEKVFLECVQDMDHENMFWYRQDPGLGLRLIYFSYDVKMKEKGDIPEGYSVSREKKERFSLILESASTNQTSMYLCASTPGGRNIQYFGAGTRLSVL.

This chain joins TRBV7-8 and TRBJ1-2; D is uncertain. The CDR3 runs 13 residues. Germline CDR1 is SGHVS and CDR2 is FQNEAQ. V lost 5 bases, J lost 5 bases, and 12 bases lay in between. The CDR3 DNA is TGTGCCAGCAGCCGGAGGGCAACTTATGGCTACACCTTC. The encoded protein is CASSRRATYGYTF. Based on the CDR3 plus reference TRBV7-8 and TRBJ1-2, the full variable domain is GAGVSQSPRYKVAKRGQDVALRCDPISGHVSLFWYQQALGQGPEFLTYFQNEAQLDKSGLPSDRFFAERPEGSVSTLKIQRTQQEDSAVYLCASSRRATYGYTFGSGTRLTVV.

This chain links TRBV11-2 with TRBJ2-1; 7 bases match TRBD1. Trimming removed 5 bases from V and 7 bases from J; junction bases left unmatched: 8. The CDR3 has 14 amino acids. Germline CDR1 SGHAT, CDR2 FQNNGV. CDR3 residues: CASSPRQGRNEQFF. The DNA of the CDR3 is TGTGCCAGCAGCCCGAGACAGGGTCGGAATGAGCAGTTCTTC.

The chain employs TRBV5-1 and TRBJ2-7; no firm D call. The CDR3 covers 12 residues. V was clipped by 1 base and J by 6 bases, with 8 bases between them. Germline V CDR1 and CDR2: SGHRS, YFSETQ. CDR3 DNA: TGCGCCAGCAGCTTGACTCTCCGCGAGCAGTACTTC. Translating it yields CASSLTLREQYF.

CDR3 residues: CASSPGTNYGYTF. The CDR3 coding sequence is TGTGCCAGCAGTCCCGGGACAAATTATGGCTACACCTTC. This chain uses TRBV5-5 with TRBJ1-2; tentative D call: TRBD1 (6 bases). CDR1 SGHKS and CDR2 YYEKEE come from the germline V gene (reference sequence). The length of the CDR3 is 13 residues. Trimming pared 5 bases from V and 5 bases from J, leaving 13 bases between. Full variable domain (remainder filled in from reference TRBV5-5 and TRBJ1-2): DAGVTQSPTHLIKTRGQQVTLRCSPISGHKSVSWYQQVLGQGPQFIFQYYEKEERGRGNFPDRFSARQFPNYSSELNVNALLLGDSALYLCASSPGTNYGYTFGSGTRLTVV.

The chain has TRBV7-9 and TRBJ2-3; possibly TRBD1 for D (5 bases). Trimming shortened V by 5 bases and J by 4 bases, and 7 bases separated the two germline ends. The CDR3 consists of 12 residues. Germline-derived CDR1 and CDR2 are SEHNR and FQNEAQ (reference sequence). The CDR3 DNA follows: TGTGCCAGCAGCCGCAGGGCAGATACGCAGTATTTT. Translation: CASSRRADTQYF.

The CDR3: CASSTYRTILHSGANVLTF. CDR3 coding DNA: TGTGCCAGCAGTACCTACAGGACGATTCTTCACTCTGGGGCCAACGTCCTGACTTTC. V and J are TRBV6-2 or TRBV6-3 and TRBJ2-6, with D tentatively TRBD1 (5 bases). There are 19 residues in the CDR3. Trimming pared 5 bases from V and 0 bases from J, leaving 20 bases between. Germline V gene lookup returns CDR1 MNHEY and CDR2 SVGEGT.

The CDR3 loop is CASSARVSTDTQYF. Written as DNA, the CDR3 is TGTGCCAGCAGCGCCCGGGTCAGCACAGATACGCAGTATTTT. The chain joins TRBV9 to TRBJ2-3, with unresolved D. The germline V gene has CDR1 SGDLS and CDR2 YYNGEE. Trimming took 3 bases from V and 0 from J, leaving 8 bases between them. The CDR3 runs 14 residues.

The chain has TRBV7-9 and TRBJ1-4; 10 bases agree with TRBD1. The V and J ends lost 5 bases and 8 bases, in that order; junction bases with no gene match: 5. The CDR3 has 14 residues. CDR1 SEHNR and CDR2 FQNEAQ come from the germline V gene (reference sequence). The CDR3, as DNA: TGTGCCAGCAGCCCCGGGACAGGGGAAGAAAAACTGTTTTTT. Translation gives CASSPGTGEEKLFF.

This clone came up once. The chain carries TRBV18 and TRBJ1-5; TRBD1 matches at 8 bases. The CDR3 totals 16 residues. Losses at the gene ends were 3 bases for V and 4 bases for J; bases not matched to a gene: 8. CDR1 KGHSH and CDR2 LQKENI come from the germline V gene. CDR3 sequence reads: CASSPMDREGNQPQHF. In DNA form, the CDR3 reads TGTGCCAGCTCACCTATGGACAGGGAGGGGAATCAGCCCCAGCATTTT.

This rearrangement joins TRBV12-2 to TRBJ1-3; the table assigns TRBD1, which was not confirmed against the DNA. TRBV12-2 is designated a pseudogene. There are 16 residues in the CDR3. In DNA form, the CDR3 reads TGTGCAAGTCGCCACCCAAGGGGTGCTCGTGGAAACACCATATATTTT. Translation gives CASRHPRGARGNTIYF.

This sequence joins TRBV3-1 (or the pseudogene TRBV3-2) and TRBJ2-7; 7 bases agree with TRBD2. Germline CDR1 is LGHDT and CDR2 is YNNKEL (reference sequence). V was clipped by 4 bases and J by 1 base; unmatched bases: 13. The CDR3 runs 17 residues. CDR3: CASSRTPSLAVSYEQYF. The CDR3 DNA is TGTGCCAGCAGCCGGACCCCGTCCCTAGCGGTATCCTACGAGCAGTACTTC.

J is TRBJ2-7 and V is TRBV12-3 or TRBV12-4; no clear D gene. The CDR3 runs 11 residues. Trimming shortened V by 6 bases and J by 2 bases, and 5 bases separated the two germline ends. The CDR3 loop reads CASSRAYEQYF. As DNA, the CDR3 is TGTGCCAGCAGCCGGGCCTACGAGCAGTACTTC.

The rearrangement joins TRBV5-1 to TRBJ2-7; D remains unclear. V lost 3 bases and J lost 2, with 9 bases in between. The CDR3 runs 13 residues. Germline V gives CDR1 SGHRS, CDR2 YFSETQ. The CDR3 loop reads CASSSSGAYEQYF. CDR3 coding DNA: TGCGCCAGCAGCTCCTCCGGTGCCTACGAGCAGTACTTC. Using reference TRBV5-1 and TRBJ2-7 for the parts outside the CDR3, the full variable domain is KAGVTQTPRYLIKTRGQQVTLSCSPISGHRSVSWYQQTPGQGLQFLFEYFSETQRNKGNFPGRFSGRQFSNSRSEMNVSTLELGDSALYLCASSSSGAYEQYFGPGTRLTVT.

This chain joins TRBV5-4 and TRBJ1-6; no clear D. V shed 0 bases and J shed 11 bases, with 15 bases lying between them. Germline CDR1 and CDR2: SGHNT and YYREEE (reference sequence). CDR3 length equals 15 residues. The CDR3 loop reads CASSLGPGTDPPLHF. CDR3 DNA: TGTGCCAGCAGCTTGGGACCGGGTACTGATCCACCCCTCCACTTT.

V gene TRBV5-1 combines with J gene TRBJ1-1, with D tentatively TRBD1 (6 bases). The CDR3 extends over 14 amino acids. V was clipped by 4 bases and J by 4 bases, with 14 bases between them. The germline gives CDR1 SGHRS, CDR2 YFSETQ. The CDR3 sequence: CASSQQGSGTEAFF. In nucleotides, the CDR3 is TGCGCCAGCAGCCAGCAGGGGTCAGGCACTGAAGCTTTCTTT.

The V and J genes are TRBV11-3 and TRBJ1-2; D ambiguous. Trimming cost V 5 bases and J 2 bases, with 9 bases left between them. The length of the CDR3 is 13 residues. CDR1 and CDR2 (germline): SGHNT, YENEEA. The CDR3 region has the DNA TGTGCCAGCAGCCCGGGAGAGAACTATGGCTACACCTTC. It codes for CASSPGENYGYTF.